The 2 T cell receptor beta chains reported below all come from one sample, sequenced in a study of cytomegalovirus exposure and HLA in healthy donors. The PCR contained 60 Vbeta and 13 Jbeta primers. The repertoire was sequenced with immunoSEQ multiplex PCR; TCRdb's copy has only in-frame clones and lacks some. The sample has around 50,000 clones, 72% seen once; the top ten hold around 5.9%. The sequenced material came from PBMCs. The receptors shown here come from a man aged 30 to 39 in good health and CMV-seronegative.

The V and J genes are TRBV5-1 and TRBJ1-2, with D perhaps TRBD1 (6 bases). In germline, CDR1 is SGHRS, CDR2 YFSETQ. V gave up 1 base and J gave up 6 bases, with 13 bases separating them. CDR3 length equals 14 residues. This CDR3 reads CASSLSGGLHGYTF. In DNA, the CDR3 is TGCGCCAGCAGCTTGTCCGGGGGGCTCCATGGCTACACCTTC. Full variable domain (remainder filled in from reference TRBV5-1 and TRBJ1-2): KAGVTQTPRYLIKTRGQQVTLSCSPISGHRSVSWYQQTPGQGLQFLFEYFSETQRNKGNFPGRFSGRQFSNSRSEMNVSTLELGDSALYLCASSLSGGLHGYTFGSGTRLTVV.

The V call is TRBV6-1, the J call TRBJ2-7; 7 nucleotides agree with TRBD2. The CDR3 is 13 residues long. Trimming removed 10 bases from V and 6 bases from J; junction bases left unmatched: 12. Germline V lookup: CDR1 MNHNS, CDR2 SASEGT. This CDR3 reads CAIQRDRAFEQYF. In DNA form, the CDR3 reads TGTGCCATACAGCGGGACCGCGCCTTCGAGCAGTACTTC.